This T cell receptor (beta chain) comes out of a study of cytomegalovirus exposure and HLA in healthy donors. Study-wide findings and caveats: HLA alleles were associated with 17,000 or so TCR beta sequences in a later analysis at 0.05 false discovery rate. In a later analysis, HLA-C alleles had the fewest associated TCRs, DRB1 alleles the most. Researchers counted 164 TCR beta chains as cytomegalovirus-associated.

V was pared by 5 bases and J by 1 base, with 4 bases of the junction left unmatched. Germline CDR1 SGHAT, CDR2 FQNNGV. This CDR3 has 15 residues. This clone came up a few times. Its antigen remains unidentified. At the DNA level, this CDR3 is encoded by other sequences in the same sample as well. The PCR had 60 Vbeta and 13 Jbeta primers. Clones were read by immunoSEQ multiplex PCR, and TCRdb kept only the in-frame ones, dropping some. The sample yields about 99,000 clones, approximately 72% seen once. The chain carries TRBV11-2 and TRBJ2-1, with 8 bases aligning to TRBD1. The sequenced sample consisted of PBMCs. The sequence was collected from a woman aged 50 to 60 in good health and CMV-seronegative. The CDR3 sequence is CASSLGQGSYNEQFF. DNA of the CDR3: TGTGCCAGCAGCCTCGGACAGGGTTCCTACAATGAGCAGTTCTTC.